The present T cell receptor beta chain was sequenced within a study of cytomegalovirus exposure and HLA in healthy donors. At the level of the study: Tens of millions of unique TCRs, all from HLA-typed donors, were included in an early release of the data. The study placed about 86% of its 350 to 450 genotyped donors in the Caucasian-associated ancestry cluster.

V gave up 6 bases and J gave up 0 bases, with 14 bases separating them. Germline CDR1 and CDR2: SQVTM and ANQGSEA. The CDR3 consists of 14 residues. PCR used 60 Vbeta primers and 13 Jbeta primers. Using immunoSEQ multiplex PCR, the repertoire was profiled, and TCRdb retains in-frame clones only, with some absent. This table holds about 150,000 clones, 80% to 90% found once. Study-wide results and caveats: A later analysis showed TCR association rates differing by HLA locus, peaking at DRB1 and lowest at HLA-C. Per a later analysis, 15,000 to 20,000 TCR beta sequences showed association with HLA alleles at 0.05 false discovery rate.

Notes on this clone: Its antigen remains unknown.

V gene TRBV29-1 combines with J gene TRBJ1-2, with a tentative D call TRBD1 (6 bases). The source material was PBMCs. The TCR originated in a man aged 25-40 years in good health and CMV-seropositive. This CDR3 is CSVAGPGANYGYTF. DNA for the CDR3: TGCAGCGTAGCCGGGCCAGGGGCTAACTATGGCTACACCTTC.